A selection of T cell receptor beta chains follows, all from one sample in a study of cytomegalovirus exposure and HLA in healthy donors. TCRdb's copy holds only in-frame clones and misses some; the assay was immunoSEQ multiplex PCR. The table has about 160,000 clones, about 77% seen once. The sequencing input was PBMCs. All receptors come from a woman between 50 and 59 years old in good health and CMV-seronegative. The conserved cysteine and the conserved F or W are not part of the CDR3 here.

cdr3_aa: SVRTVEEKLF
v_call: TRBV29-1

cdr3_aa: ASSPTGGTGELF
v_call: TRBV25-1

cdr3_aa: ASRGGAVREDTQY
v_call: TRBV27

cdr3_aa: ASSPLDRATYEQY
v_call: TRBV27

cdr3_aa: ASRLGGNQPQH
v_call: TRBV28

cdr3_aa: ASSGLAGDREQF
v_call: TRBV6-5

cdr3_aa: ASSFTGTGIH
v_call: TRBV11-2

cdr3_aa: ASSWPGSGNTIY
v_call: TRBV28

cdr3_aa: ASSLSSGGSGNTIY
v_call: TRBV27

cdr3_aa: ASSQDRQGAYEQY
v_call: TRBV4-1

cdr3_aa: ASSPSYRGGYT
v_call: TRBV14

cdr3_aa: AISGGRGRGETQY
v_call: TRBV10-3

cdr3_aa: ASSEGATETQY
v_call: TRBV25-1

cdr3_aa: ASSSQASGTYNEQF
v_call: TRBV5-1

cdr3_aa: ATSRDRQAEGYT
v_call: TRBV15

cdr3_aa: ASSVYPQATDTQY
v_call: TRBV9

cdr3_aa: ASSKHLAGGYEQY
v_call: TRBV25-1

cdr3_aa: ASSPGQGAGYT
v_call: TRBV18

cdr3_aa: ASSLARGQGVQETQY
v_call: TRBV7-2

cdr3_aa: ATSRGAGHRAIEKLF
v_call: TRBV15

cdr3_aa: ASSQSTGAQETQY
v_call: TRBV4-3

cdr3_aa: ASSPRRGANQETQY
v_call: TRBV28

cdr3_aa: ASSLGGGGYQPQH
v_call: TRBV11-1

cdr3_aa: ASSQDSGTNTEAF
v_call: TRBV4-3

cdr3_aa: ACGNGALREDSEQY
v_call: TRBV28

cdr3_aa: ASPGSSSYEQY
v_call: TRBV28

cdr3_aa: ASSSGQVQSQH
v_call: TRBV28

cdr3_aa: ASSGLVRQETQY
v_call: TRBV5-6

cdr3_aa: ASSQLSGERYEQY
v_call: TRBV18

cdr3_aa: ASSSPGGTDGYT
v_call: TRBV28

cdr3_aa: ASSYDTSGRKF
v_call: TRBV7-9

cdr3_aa: ASSSTSHNEQF
v_call: TRBV7-9

cdr3_aa: ATSRADRGPGQPQH
v_call: TRBV15

cdr3_aa: ASSFQGGETQY
v_call: TRBV5-8

cdr3_aa: ASSGDRLSSGNTIY
v_call: TRBV6-1

cdr3_aa: ASSFPLAGTYEQY
v_call: TRBV7-9

cdr3_aa: ASSLPGQTLYGYT
v_call: TRBV7-9

cdr3_aa: AKDRVGLSSGLYTEAF
v_call: TRBV6-4

cdr3_aa: ASSPGQGSEQY
v_call: TRBV25-1

cdr3_aa: SVVGQRMNTEAF
v_call: TRBV29-1

cdr3_aa: ASSTLAGGAYNEQF
v_call: TRBV4-3

cdr3_aa: ASSSLTGTGENTEAF
v_call: TRBV7-9

cdr3_aa: ASSLLSGGPYEQY
v_call: TRBV7-8

cdr3_aa: ASSAQGLAGGPRLWIEQF
v_call: TRBV5-1

cdr3_aa: ASSVGGTKSYEQY
v_call: TRBV9

cdr3_aa: ASSFGTEETQY
v_call: TRBV5-6

cdr3_aa: ASSFRGETQY
v_call: TRBV5-1

cdr3_aa: ASSQEVAANIQY
v_call: TRBV4-2

cdr3_aa: ASSSQGRVNEQY
v_call: TRBV27